The 18 T cell receptor beta chains given below trace back to one sample, sequenced in a study of graft-versus-host responses after intestinal transplantation (dated by TCRdb to the early 2020s). The library was obtained by the immunoSEQ multiplex PCR assay. Imported from immuneACCESS, the table was reduced by TCRdb to in-frame sequences with V and J called. These copies leave out some clones; in studies compared against another copy, an unresolved V gene accounts for under half, and the cause of the remainder is not known. Present in this sample are roughly 80,000 clones, roughly 90% of which were seen just once. The ten largest clonotypes hold under 0.85% of the sample. Sequenced here: PBMCs, sampled 98 days after intestinal transplantation. Receptor source: a human patient who received an intestinal transplant, so some T cells may come from the graft donor.

This CDR3 reads CASSLVQNQPQHF. CDR3 sequence (DNA): TGTGCCAGCAGTTTAGTCCAGAATCAGCCCCAGCATTTT. V is TRBV27 and J is TRBJ1-5, with no clear D. Between the trimmed V and J ends, which lost 2 bases and 4 bases, there was a span of 6 bases. This CDR3 has 13 amino acids. Per germline, CDR1 MNHEY and CDR2 SMNVEV (reference sequence).

V is TRBV28 and J is TRBJ2-5; D unclear. Trimming cost V 6 bases and J 2 bases, with 16 bases left between them. Germline V lookup: CDR1 MDHEN, CDR2 SYDVKM. The CDR3 consists of 15 residues. The CDR3 coding sequence is TGTGCCAGCAGCCCTAACCTAAGGTTTCAAGAGACCCAGTACTTC. Its translation is CASSPNLRFQETQYF.

Written as DNA, the CDR3 is TGTGCCAGCAGCTTATTGGCGGGGACAGAGACCCAGTACTTC. Its protein product is CASSLLAGTETQYF. V gene TRBV7-6 combines with J gene TRBJ2-5; possibly TRBD2 for D (6 bases). This CDR3 is built from 14 residues. CDR1 is SGHVS, CDR2 FNYEAQ, per germline. V lost 2 bases, J lost 4 bases, and 11 bases lay in between.

The chain has TRBV5-4 and TRBJ1-1, with D perhaps matching TRBD1 (5 bases). Trimming took 2 bases from V and 8 from J, leaving 13 bases between them. CDR1 and CDR2 from the germline V gene are SGHNT and YYREEE (reference sequence). The CDR3 is 13 amino acids. The CDR3 bases are TGTGCCAGCAGCTTTCCGGCCGGGGCAGAAGCTTTCTTT. Its translation: CASSFPAGAEAFF.

The chain recombines TRBV6-1 with TRBJ2-2, with D possibly TRBD2 on 6 matching bases. V dropped 11 bases and J dropped 0 bases, with 7 bases sitting between them. This CDR3 has 12 amino acids. Germline-derived CDR1 and CDR2 are MNHNS and SASEGT. This CDR3 is CAAGPNTGELFF. The CDR3 DNA follows: TGTGCCGCGGGGCCGAACACCGGGGAGCTGTTTTTT.

This chain joins TRBV7-6 and TRBJ1-1, with 7 bases matching TRBD1. Trimming removed 3 bases from V and 5 bases from J; junction bases left unmatched: 12. The CDR3 covers 16 residues. The V gene's germline CDR1 is SGHVS and CDR2 FNYEAQ. CDR3 sequence: CASSFSPEGAGTEAFF. In DNA form, the CDR3 reads TGTGCCAGCAGCTTTTCGCCGGAGGGGGCTGGAACTGAAGCTTTCTTT.

The rearrangement uses TRBV6-6 and TRBJ2-1, with TRBD2 matching over 13 bases. CDR1 and CDR2 (germline): MNHNY, SVGAGI (reference sequence). The CDR3 contains 15 residues. J lost 8 bases, V lost 5 bases, and 6 bases had no gene match. The chain's CDR3 is CASSDRTSGGDEQFF. CDR3 sequence (DNA): TGTGCCAGCAGTGATCGGACTAGCGGGGGTGATGAGCAGTTCTTC.

The rearrangement joins TRBV5-4 to TRBJ2-7; 7 bases line up with TRBD1. The V segment lost 0 bases and the J segment 2 bases; nucleotides outside the gene matches: 5. The CDR3 loop spans 15 amino acids. Germline values: CDR1 SGHNT, CDR2 YYREEE (reference sequence). CDR3 loop: CASSLASGGAYEQYF. CDR3 coding DNA: TGTGCCAGCAGCTTGGCCTCAGGGGGAGCCTACGAGCAGTACTTC.

This clone has just a few counts. The chain combines TRBV5-8 with TRBJ1-4; D is possibly TRBD1 (6 bases). V lost 1 base and J lost 5, with 12 bases in between. This CDR3 has 15 amino acids. The germline V gene has CDR1 SGHTS and CDR2 YDEGEE. The CDR3: CASSLLSGENEKLFF. The CDR3, as DNA: TGTGCCAGCAGCTTGTTATCAGGGGAGAATGAAAAACTGTTTTTT.

The V gene is TRBV5-1, the J gene TRBJ2-3, with D perhaps matching TRBD1 (6 bases). This CDR3 contains 13 residues. Deletions cut 5 bases from V and 2 bases from J, with 9 bases between. Germline V gene sequence: CDR1 SGHRS, CDR2 YFSETQ. In DNA form, the CDR3 reads TGCGCCAGCAGGGACAGCGCCACAGATACGCAGTATTTT. Encoded protein: CASRDSATDTQYF. Full variable domain (rest looked up from reference TRBV5-1 and TRBJ2-3): KAGVTQTPRYLIKTRGQQVTLSCSPISGHRSVSWYQQTPGQGLQFLFEYFSETQRNKGNFPGRFSGRQFSNSRSEMNVSTLELGDSALYLCASRDSATDTQYFGPGTRLTVL.

The V call is TRBV5-4, the J call TRBJ2-3; D may be TRBD1 or TRBD2 (6 bases each). This CDR3 is built from 15 residues. CDR1 SGHNT and CDR2 YYREEE come from the germline V gene (reference sequence). Trimming shortened V by 4 bases and J by 3 bases, and 15 bases separated the two germline ends. Written as DNA, the CDR3 is TGTGCCAGCAGCCCCCCGGGGGCCCAAACAGATACGCAGTATTTT. It codes for CASSPPGAQTDTQYF.

The V and J genes are TRBV27 and TRBJ1-1; TRBD1 might be the D (5 bases). Germline values: CDR1 MNHEY, CDR2 SMNVEV (reference sequence). This CDR3 is built from 15 residues. Between the trimmed V and J ends, which lost 7 bases and 7 bases, there was a span of 22 bases. The CDR3 sequence is CASTPVPGRRLEAFF. The CDR3 DNA reads as TGTGCCAGCACCCCCGTCCCGGGACGAAGGCTTGAAGCTTTCTTT.

V gene TRBV5-1 combines with J gene TRBJ1-6, with TRBD1 matching 8 bases. This CDR3 spans 17 amino acids. With V trimmed by 1 base and J by 8 bases, 11 bases remained unmatched. Germline values: CDR1 SGHRS, CDR2 YFSETQ. Written as DNA, the CDR3 is TGCGCCAGCAGCTTGACCGGGACAGGCGTCCTATATTCACCCCTCCACTTT. This codes for CASSLTGTGVLYSPLHF.

This clone was recorded only once. The V call is TRBV15, the J call TRBJ2-1; D possibly uses TRBD1 or TRBD2 (5 bases each). Germline CDR1 LNHNV, CDR2 YYDKDF (reference sequence). The CDR3 consists of 14 residues. Trimming removed 10 bases at V and 9 bases at J, with 22 bases between. For the CDR3, the DNA is TGTGCCATCCCCTCTTCGAGGGGATCGGGTGAGCAGTTCTTC. Its protein product is CAIPSSRGSGEQFF.

V usage is TRBV29-1 and J usage is TRBJ2-1, with D perhaps TRBD2 (5 bases). Looked up from germline, CDR1 is SQVTM and CDR2 is ANQGSEA. The CDR3 length is 14 residues. V gave up 4 bases and J gave up 0 bases, with 10 bases separating them. CDR3 protein: CSVVAADSYNEQFF. CDR3 coding DNA: TGCAGCGTTGTCGCAGCGGACTCCTACAATGAGCAGTTCTTC.

This chain links TRBV13 with TRBJ2-1, with 8 bases identical to TRBD2. CDR3 length: 14 amino acids. V trimming: 2 bases; J trimming: 8 bases; junction bases outside the gene matches: 5. Germline CDR1 PRHDT, CDR2 FYEKMQ (reference sequence). The CDR3 DNA is TGTGCCAGCAGCTTACGGGGGACTAGTCATGAGCAGTTCTTC. Translation gives CASSLRGTSHEQFF.

The chain employs TRBV9 and TRBJ2-5; 14 nucleotides line up with TRBD2. The germline gives CDR1 SGDLS, CDR2 YYNGEE. V lost 0 bases to trimming and J lost 4 bases; unmatched junction nucleotides: 5. The CDR3 is 17 amino acids. Written as DNA, the CDR3 is TGTGCCAGCAGCGTAGCTACAGGACTAGCGGGAGGAGAGACCCAGTACTTC. Translating gives CASSVATGLAGGETQYF.

This chain links TRBV30 with TRBJ1-5; 9 positions match TRBD1. CDR3 length: 17 amino acids. Germline V gene sequence: CDR1 GTSNPN, CDR2 SVGIG (reference sequence). After removal of 5 bases from V and 2 bases from J, the junction contained 13 bases not matched to a gene. CDR3 nucleotide sequence: TGTGCCTGGGATCGGGACAGGGAAAATATGGGCAATCAGCCCCAGCATTTT. It codes for CAWDRDRENMGNQPQHF.